Presented here are 9 T cell receptor beta chains from one specimen sequenced in a study of blood T cells in healthy people across ages. Using a J-beta primer mix together with a sample-barcoded 5' primer, a second PCR was run for about 7 to 12 cycles. TCRdb itself ran the 5' RACE reads through MiXCR, one entry per CDR3 protein. The table records some 1.5 million distinct CDR3 sequences, 28% of them present only once. Sequencing was done on a sample of blood. The receptors originated from a woman younger than 45 in good health.

The chain is built from TRBV20-1 and TRBJ1-4, with unresolved D. Germline CDR1 and CDR2: DFQATT and SNEGSKA (reference sequence). Trimming stripped 0 bases from V and 4 bases from J, with 12 bases between. The CDR3 spans 15 residues. The CDR3 region has the DNA TGCAGTGCTAGAGATTTCAGCAGAGATAATGAAAAACTGTTTTTT. Translated: CSARDFSRDNEKLFF.

The V and J genes are TRBV24-1 and TRBJ1-4, with D unclear. This CDR3 is built from 13 residues. Trimming shortened V by 5 bases and J by 1 base, and 4 bases separated the two germline ends. Germline CDR1 and CDR2: KGHDR and SFDVKD. The CDR3 loop is CATSAGTNEKLFF. The DNA for the CDR3 is TGTGCCACCAGTGCGGGAACTAATGAAAAACTGTTTTTT.

This clonotype was counted ten times or more. The V and J genes are TRBV18 and TRBJ2-5, with D unresolved. The CDR3 loop spans 13 amino acids. Germline assignment: CDR1 KGHSH and CDR2 LQKENI. V dropped 8 bases and J dropped 2 bases, with 12 bases sitting between them. CDR3 nucleotides: TGTGCCAGCAGCTCCCTGGGGCAAGAGACCCAGTACTTC. Translated, it gives CASSSLGQETQYF.

The rearrangement joins TRBV10-3 to TRBJ2-3; D possibly corresponds to TRBD1 (6 bases). V was shortened by 10 bases and J by 4 bases, with 15 bases between the two germline ends. The CDR3 consists of 13 residues. Per germline, CDR1 ENHRY and CDR2 SYGVKD. The CDR3 loop reads CATRGSGPDTQYF. The CDR3 DNA reads as TGTGCCACAAGGGGGTCTGGACCAGATACGCAGTATTTT.

CDR3: CASSSWGDPSTDTQYF. Written as DNA, the CDR3 is TGCGCCAGCAGCTCGTGGGGCGATCCTAGCACAGATACGCAGTATTTT. The chain joins TRBV5-1 to TRBJ2-3, with D possibly matching TRBD1 (5 bases). The germline CDR1 and CDR2 sequences are SGHRS and YFSETQ. V was trimmed by 3 bases and J by 0 bases, leaving 14 bases between them. This CDR3 is built from 16 residues.

This clonotype was observed many times. The chain links TRBV5-4 to TRBJ2-7; D is perhaps TRBD1 (6 bases). V lost 7 bases and J lost 0, with 14 bases in between. Germline CDR1 SGHNT, CDR2 YYREEE (reference sequence). This CDR3 region has 14 residues. The DNA of the CDR3 is TGTGCCAGCGGTATCCGGGACAACTCCTACGAGCAGTACTTC. Its protein is CASGIRDNSYEQYF.

The rearrangement links TRBV14 to TRBJ2-7; D may be TRBD2 (6 bases). V was cut by 4 bases and J by 9 bases, with 16 bases left in between. This CDR3 has 13 residues. Germline CDR1 is SGHDN and CDR2 is FVKESK. The CDR3 region is CASSRDLGGGQYF. In DNA, the CDR3 is TGTGCCAGCAGCCGAGATTTGGGAGGTGGGCAGTACTTC.

This clonotype was detected only a few times. This chain uses TRBV3-1 with TRBJ2-7; possible D gene TRBD1, 5 bases. Germline V gene sequence: CDR1 LGHDT, CDR2 YNNKEL (reference sequence). The CDR3 is 20 amino acids. Trimming took 0 bases from V and 3 from J, leaving 27 bases between them. The DNA for the CDR3 is TGTGCCAGCAGCCAAGATCAAACAGGCGATGCTAAGAGGACCCGCTACGAGCAGTACTTC. It codes for CASSQDQTGDAKRTRYEQYF.

This clonotype was counted between two and nine times. This sequence joins TRBV28 and TRBJ1-2; D perhaps matches TRBD1 (6 bases). V dropped 10 bases and J dropped 4 bases, with 25 bases sitting between them. Germline lookup yields CDR1 MDHEN and CDR2 SYDVKM. The CDR3 contains 16 residues. CDR3 nucleotide sequence: TGTGCCAACATTTCGCTGGGTGCAGGGGAAAGCTATGGCTACACCTTC. Its protein is CANISLGAGESYGYTF.